This T cell receptor (beta chain) came from a study of graft-versus-host responses after intestinal transplantation. Looking at the study overall: In this cohort, recipients had multivisceral, liver-intestinal, or isolated intestinal transplants. Every recipient had anti-thymocyte globulin induction and around 3 years of tacrolimus plus steroids.

Using immunoSEQ multiplex PCR, the repertoire was profiled, and TCRdb retains in-frame clones only, with some absent. The data show roughly 100,000 clones, with roughly 91% seen just once and approximately 0.17% held by the top ten. This clone occurred once. Its antigen is currently unknown. The source material was unstimulated CD4+ T cells sorted from spleen or lymph node cells, sampled before transplant. This clonotype was sampled from a human donor who was the organ donor for an intestinal transplant.

The DNA for the CDR3 is TGCGCCAGCAGCATCCGACAGGGGGCATCAGATACGCAGTATTTT. This encodes CASSIRQGASDTQYF. The chain uses TRBV4-1 and TRBJ2-3, with 10 bases identical to TRBD1. Trimming removed 5 bases from V and 4 bases from J; junction bases left unmatched: 6. Germline loops: CDR1 MGHRA, CDR2 YSYEKL. The CDR3 totals 15 residues.